What follows describes a single T cell receptor beta chain. What it recognizes is unknown. The entry originates in a study of OX40 agonist ivuxolimab in advanced cancers. For the study at large: Prior anti-PD-1, anti-PD-L1 or anti-CTLA-4 therapy was allowed; approximately 41% had some. Three patients responded partially, comprising one with hepatocellular carcinoma and two with cutaneous melanoma.

TCRdb's copy holds only in-frame clones and misses some; the assay was immunoSEQ multiplex PCR. The table lists more than 65,000 clones, about 91% of them singletons. The study, taken as a whole, reports: Low normalized T-cell clonal expansion also characterized some of the nonresponders. In CD8+ T cells, expanded clones were on average more numerous than in CD4+.

The receptor was isolated from an adult with an advanced solid tumor such as melanoma, head and neck, liver or kidney cancer. This sample comprised CD4+ or CD8+ T cells sorted from blood, obtained in a trial of the OX40 agonist ivuxolimab.

CDR3 residues: CASSGTSGSTDTQYF. As DNA, the CDR3 is TGTGCCAGCAGCGGGACTAGCGGAAGCACAGATACGCAGTATTTT. The gene calls are TRBV2 and TRBJ2-3; the match to TRBD2 covers 11 bases. Trimming at V came to 6 bases and at J to 0 bases, leaving 2 bases not matched to a gene. CDR3 size: 15 residues. In germline, CDR1 is SNHLY, CDR2 FYNNEI.